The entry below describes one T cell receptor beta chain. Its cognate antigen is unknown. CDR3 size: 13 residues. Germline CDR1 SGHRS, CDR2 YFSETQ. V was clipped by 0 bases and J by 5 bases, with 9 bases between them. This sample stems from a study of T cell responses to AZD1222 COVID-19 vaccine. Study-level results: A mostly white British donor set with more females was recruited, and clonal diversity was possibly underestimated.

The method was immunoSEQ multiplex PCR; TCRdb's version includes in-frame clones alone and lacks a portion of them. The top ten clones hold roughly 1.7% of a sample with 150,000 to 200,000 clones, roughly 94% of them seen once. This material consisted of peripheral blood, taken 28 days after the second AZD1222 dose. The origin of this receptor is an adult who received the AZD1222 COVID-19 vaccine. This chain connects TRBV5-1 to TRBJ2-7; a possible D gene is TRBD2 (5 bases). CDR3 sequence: CASSLVGVHEQYF. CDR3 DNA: TGCGCCAGCAGCTTGGTCGGGGTCCACGAGCAGTACTTC.